Each of the 15 T cell receptor beta chains below was sequenced from the same sample in a study of CD8 T cells in ankylosing spondylitis. TCRdb re-analysed the 5' RACE reads in MiXCR, keeping a single row per CDR3 protein. Among 150,000 to 200,000 distinct CDR3 sequences listed, roughly 11% were seen once. Sequenced material: blood, either unsorted or a sorted T cell fraction (not recorded which). The receptors shown here come from a male donor with ankylosing spondylitis or in good health (not recorded which).

This clonotype was seen ten or more times. The chain combines TRBV5-1 with TRBJ2-3; D unclear. The CDR3 consists of 14 residues. Germline CDR1 and CDR2: SGHRS and YFSETQ. Trimming removed 4 bases at V and 2 bases at J, with 11 bases between. The CDR3 DNA reads TGCGCCAGCAGCAGCCTACTTTCCACAGATACGCAGTATTTT. It specifies CASSSLLSTDTQYF.

This clonotype was counted only a few times. V usage is TRBV5-1 and J usage is TRBJ2-7; no definite D call. V was cut by 3 bases and J by 6 bases, with 13 bases left in between. Germline V lookup: CDR1 SGHRS, CDR2 YFSETQ. The CDR3 contains 13 residues. CDR3 in amino acids: CASSSPVLSEQYF. DNA of the CDR3: TGCGCCAGCAGCTCTCCGGTCCTGAGCGAGCAGTACTTC.

This clonotype showed up just a few times. The chain recombines TRBV18 with TRBJ1-1; tentative D call: TRBD1 (5 bases). The ends were cut back, 2 bases at V and 3 bases at J, with 13 bases in the middle. CDR3 size: 15 residues. CDR1 is KGHSH and CDR2 is LQKENI in the germline V gene. As DNA, the CDR3 is TGTGCCAGCTCACCAAAGGCTGGAGGGGACACTGAAGCTTTCTTT. As protein: CASSPKAGGDTEAFF.

This clonotype has just a few counts. The genes are TRBV27 and TRBJ2-3; D is uncertain. V lost 0 bases, J lost 3 bases, and 13 bases lay in between. This CDR3 spans 16 amino acids. Germline values: CDR1 MNHEY, CDR2 SMNVEV (reference sequence). The CDR3 coding sequence is TGTGCCAGCAGTTTATCTCCGGGTTTTGGTACAGATACGCAGTATTTT. This codes for CASSLSPGFGTDTQYF.

This clonotype was counted between two and nine times. The chain has TRBV7-2 and TRBJ2-1; 8 positions match TRBD2. The CDR3 covers 14 residues. Trimming removed 1 base from V and 6 bases from J; junction bases left unmatched: 2. Per the germline V gene, CDR1 is SGHTA and CDR2 is FQGNSA. The CDR3 region is CASSLGGTSNEQFF. Here the CDR3 DNA reads TGTGCCAGCAGCTTAGGGGGGACTAGCAATGAGCAGTTCTTC.

This clonotype was detected only a few times. The genes are TRBV29-1 and TRBJ1-3; possible D gene TRBD1, 6 bases. Trimming removed 3 bases from V and 5 bases from J, with 11 bases in between. Germline CDR1 is SQVTM and CDR2 is ANQGSEA. This CDR3 has 13 amino acids. CDR3 in DNA: TGCAGCGTTGACCAGGGGCCTAGAAACACCATATATTTT. This translates into CSVDQGPRNTIYF.

Concerning this clonotype itself: Since a much larger clone is just one base distant, this may be a read error. This rearrangement joins TRBV5-1 to TRBJ1-1; perhaps TRBD1 as D (6 bases). The CDR3 contains 13 residues. Per germline, CDR1 SGHRS and CDR2 YFSETQ. The CDR3 spells CASSPVGDTAAFF. CDR3 nucleotide sequence: TGCGCCAGCAGCCCCGTTGGGGACACTGCAGCTTTCTTT.

This clonotype was seen at least ten times. V and J are TRBV7-8 and TRBJ2-1; 14 bases match TRBD2. This CDR3 contains 17 residues. The V gene's germline CDR1 is SGHVS and CDR2 FQNEAQ. V trimming: 4 bases; J trimming: 10 bases; junction bases outside the gene matches: 12. DNA of the CDR3: TGTGCCAGCAGCTACTCCAAGACTAGCGGGAGGGCTGAAGAGCAGTTCTTC. Translating gives CASSYSKTSGRAEEQFF. The variable domain in full, completed from reference TRBV7-8 and TRBJ2-1, reads GAGVSQSPRYKVAKRGQDVALRCDPISGHVSLFWYQQALGQGPEFLTYFQNEAQLDKSGLPSDRFFAERPEGSVSTLKIQRTQQEDSAVYLCASSYSKTSGRAEEQFFGPGTRLTVL.

This clonotype was counted ten times or more. The chain uses TRBV18 and TRBJ2-7, with D possibly TRBD2 on 7 matching bases. The V end lost 3 bases, the J end lost 0 bases, and 12 bases lay between the germline ends. CDR3 length equals 15 residues. CDR1 and CDR2 from the germline V gene are KGHSH and LQKENI. CDR3 amino acids: CASSPTGGGSYEQYF. The CDR3 DNA follows: TGTGCCAGCTCACCGACGGGGGGCGGCTCCTACGAGCAGTACTTC.

The sample holds one count of this clonotype. The V call is TRBV7-2, the J call TRBJ2-7; D remains ambiguous. This CDR3 has 14 residues. Germline assignment: CDR1 SGHTA and CDR2 FQGNSA. V lost 6 bases to trimming and J lost 2 bases, with 14 bases between them. The CDR3 bases are TGTGCCAGCAGATCCTCCCGGTCTACCTACGAGCAGTACTTC. Translated, it gives CASRSSRSTYEQYF.

There are many counts of this clonotype. V usage is TRBV10-3 and J usage is TRBJ1-2; the match to TRBD1 covers 8 bases. With 6 bases clipped from V and 4 bases from J, the junction kept 7 bases outside the gene matches. CDR1 ENHRY and CDR2 SYGVKD come from the germline V gene. The CDR3 runs to 14 residues. The CDR3 is CAISGTGFTYGYTF. CDR3 sequence (DNA): TGTGCCATCAGCGGGACAGGATTTACCTATGGCTACACCTTC.

This clonotype came up many times. V gene TRBV15 combines with J gene TRBJ2-3; D gene unclear. CDR3 length: 17 amino acids. The V end was cut by 0 bases, the J end by 1 base, with 14 bases between. The germline CDR1 and CDR2 sequences are LNHNV and YYDKDF (reference sequence). CDR3 protein: CATSRDSLGRRTDTQYF. CDR3 nucleotides: TGTGCCACCAGCAGAGATAGTCTAGGCCGCCGCACAGATACGCAGTATTTT.

This clonotype was counted at least ten times. J is TRBJ1-4 and V is TRBV20-1, with D perhaps TRBD1 (5 bases). Germline CDR1 DFQATT, CDR2 SNEGSKA (reference sequence). The ends were cut back, 5 bases at V and 0 bases at J, with 19 bases in the middle. The CDR3 runs to 17 residues. CDR3 region: CSASPSGGYSTNEKLFF. In DNA form, the CDR3 reads TGCAGTGCTTCCCCTTCGGGGGGGTACTCAACTAATGAAAAACTGTTTTTT.

This clonotype occurred a few times. The rearrangement links TRBV4-3 to TRBJ2-1; 9 bases fit TRBD1. V gave up 0 bases and J gave up 8 bases; unmatched junction bases: 14. Germline loops: CDR1 LGHNA, CDR2 YSLEER. The CDR3 contains 18 residues. The DNA of the CDR3 is TGCGCCAGCAGCCAAGACGCTCTCCGGGACAGGGTCTCTCATGAGCAGTTCTTC. Translation: CASSQDALRDRVSHEQFF.

The chain links TRBV7-2 to TRBJ2-3; weak D call: TRBD1 (6 bases). The CDR3 runs 15 residues. Trimming left V 6 bases short and J 0 bases short, with 13 bases between. Germline CDR1 and CDR2: SGHTA and FQGNSA. The CDR3 loop is CASSQGGPSTDTQYF. CDR3 bases: TGTGCCAGCAGTCAAGGGGGACCTAGCACAGATACGCAGTATTTT.